Below, 7 T cell receptor beta chains from the same sample are listed, as sequenced in a study of blood T cell repertoires in COVID-19 (dated by TCRdb to 2020 to 2022). The library came from the immunoSEQ multiplex PCR assay. TCRdb mirrors the immuneACCESS table, restricted to in-frame sequences. Some clones are absent from its copies; in checked studies, under half trace to an unresolved V gene, and the reason for the others is unknown. In this sample the table shows around 53,000 clones, around nine tenths of which occur a single time. The ten largest clones add up to 3.5% to 4.5% of the sample. Specimen: peripheral blood. The receptors shown here come from a man aged 50-60 years with acute or convalescent COVID-19.

V is TRBV27 and J is TRBJ2-7, with D possibly matching TRBD1 (6 bases). The CDR3 covers 13 residues. Germline V gene data show CDR1 as MNHEY and CDR2 as SMNVEV (reference sequence). V was shortened by 4 bases and J by 7 bases, with 14 bases between the two germline ends. The CDR3: CASSWTVLGEQYF. CDR3 in DNA: TGTGCCAGCAGTTGGACAGTACTGGGGGAGCAGTACTTC.

In its sample, this clone was seen a few times. The chain combines TRBV2 with TRBJ1-1; TRBD1 is a possible D gene (6 bases). V was shortened by 2 bases and J by 1 base, with 11 bases between the two germline ends. Germline V gene lookup returns CDR1 SNHLY and CDR2 FYNNEI. This CDR3 has 15 amino acids. DNA for the CDR3: TGTGCCAGCAGTGAAAGGGGGATCCCGAACACTGAAGCTTTCTTT. Translation: CASSERGIPNTEAFF.

J is TRBJ1-3 and V is TRBV6-6; 8 nucleotides line up with TRBD1. V gave up 5 bases and J gave up 4 bases; unmatched junction bases: 10. The V gene's germline CDR1 is MNHNY and CDR2 SVGAGI (reference sequence). The CDR3 loop spans 16 amino acids. CDR3 protein: CASSRETGDAGNTIYF. The CDR3 region has the DNA TGTGCCAGCAGTAGAGAGACAGGGGACGCCGGAAACACCATATATTTT.

This chain uses TRBV5-8 with TRBJ2-7; 9 nucleotides agree with TRBD1. J was trimmed by 6 bases and V by 7 bases; bases with no gene match: 14. Germline V gene lookup returns CDR1 SGHTS and CDR2 YDEGEE. This CDR3 region has 15 residues. The CDR3 DNA reads TGTGCCAGCTCCTTGGACCCGGGACAGGGCTTCGAGCAGTACTTC. This encodes CASSLDPGQGFEQYF.

The gene calls are TRBV2 and TRBJ1-1, with 8 bases identical to TRBD1. Germline assignment: CDR1 SNHLY and CDR2 FYNNEI. The CDR3 consists of 15 residues. Trimming took 3 bases from V and 4 from J; bases not matched to a gene: 7. CDR3 sequence (DNA): TGTGCCAGCAGTGATCCCCGACAGGGGATCACTGAAGCTTTCTTT. Protein product: CASSDPRQGITEAFF.

This clone was recorded a few times. The rearrangement links TRBV7-6 to TRBJ1-4; 9 bases are shared with TRBD1. Germline loops: CDR1 SGHVS, CDR2 FNYEAQ. J lost 0 bases, V lost 5 bases, and 13 bases had no gene match. The CDR3 consists of 19 residues. The CDR3 sequence is CASSPSGTGILATNEKLFF. DNA of the CDR3: TGTGCCAGCAGCCCCTCCGGGACAGGGATTTTAGCAACTAATGAAAAACTGTTTTTT.

The rearrangement joins TRBV18 to TRBJ2-7; no reliable D call. Germline CDR1 is KGHSH and CDR2 is LQKENI. Trimming cost V 3 bases and J 1 base, with 4 bases left between them. The CDR3 contains 12 residues. CDR3 region: CASSPPSYEQYF. The CDR3 DNA follows: TGTGCCAGCTCACCCCCGTCCTACGAGCAGTACTTC.